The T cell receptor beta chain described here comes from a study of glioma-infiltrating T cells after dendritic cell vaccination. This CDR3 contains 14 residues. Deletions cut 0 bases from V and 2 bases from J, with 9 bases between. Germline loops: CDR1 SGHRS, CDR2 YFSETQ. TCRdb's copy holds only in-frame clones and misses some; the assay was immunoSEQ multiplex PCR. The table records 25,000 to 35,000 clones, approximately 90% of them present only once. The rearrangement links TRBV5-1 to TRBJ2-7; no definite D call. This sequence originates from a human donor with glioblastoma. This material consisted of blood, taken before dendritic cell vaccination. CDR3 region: CASSLAIYPYEQYF. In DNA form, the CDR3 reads TGCGCCAGCAGCTTGGCTATATACCCCTACGAGCAGTACTTC.